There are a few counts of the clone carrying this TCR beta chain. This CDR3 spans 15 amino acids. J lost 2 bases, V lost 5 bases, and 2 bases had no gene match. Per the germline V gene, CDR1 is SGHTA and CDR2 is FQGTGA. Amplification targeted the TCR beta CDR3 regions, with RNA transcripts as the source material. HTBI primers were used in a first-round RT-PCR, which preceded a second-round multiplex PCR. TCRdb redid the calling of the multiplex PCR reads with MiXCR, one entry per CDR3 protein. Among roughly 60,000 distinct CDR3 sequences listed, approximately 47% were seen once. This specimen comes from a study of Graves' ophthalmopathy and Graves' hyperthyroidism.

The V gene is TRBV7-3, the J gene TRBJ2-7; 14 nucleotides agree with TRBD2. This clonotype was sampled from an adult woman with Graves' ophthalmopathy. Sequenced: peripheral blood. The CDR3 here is CASSLGLAGAYEQYF. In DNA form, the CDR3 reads TGTGCCAGCAGCCTGGGACTAGCGGGAGCCTACGAGCAGTACTTC.